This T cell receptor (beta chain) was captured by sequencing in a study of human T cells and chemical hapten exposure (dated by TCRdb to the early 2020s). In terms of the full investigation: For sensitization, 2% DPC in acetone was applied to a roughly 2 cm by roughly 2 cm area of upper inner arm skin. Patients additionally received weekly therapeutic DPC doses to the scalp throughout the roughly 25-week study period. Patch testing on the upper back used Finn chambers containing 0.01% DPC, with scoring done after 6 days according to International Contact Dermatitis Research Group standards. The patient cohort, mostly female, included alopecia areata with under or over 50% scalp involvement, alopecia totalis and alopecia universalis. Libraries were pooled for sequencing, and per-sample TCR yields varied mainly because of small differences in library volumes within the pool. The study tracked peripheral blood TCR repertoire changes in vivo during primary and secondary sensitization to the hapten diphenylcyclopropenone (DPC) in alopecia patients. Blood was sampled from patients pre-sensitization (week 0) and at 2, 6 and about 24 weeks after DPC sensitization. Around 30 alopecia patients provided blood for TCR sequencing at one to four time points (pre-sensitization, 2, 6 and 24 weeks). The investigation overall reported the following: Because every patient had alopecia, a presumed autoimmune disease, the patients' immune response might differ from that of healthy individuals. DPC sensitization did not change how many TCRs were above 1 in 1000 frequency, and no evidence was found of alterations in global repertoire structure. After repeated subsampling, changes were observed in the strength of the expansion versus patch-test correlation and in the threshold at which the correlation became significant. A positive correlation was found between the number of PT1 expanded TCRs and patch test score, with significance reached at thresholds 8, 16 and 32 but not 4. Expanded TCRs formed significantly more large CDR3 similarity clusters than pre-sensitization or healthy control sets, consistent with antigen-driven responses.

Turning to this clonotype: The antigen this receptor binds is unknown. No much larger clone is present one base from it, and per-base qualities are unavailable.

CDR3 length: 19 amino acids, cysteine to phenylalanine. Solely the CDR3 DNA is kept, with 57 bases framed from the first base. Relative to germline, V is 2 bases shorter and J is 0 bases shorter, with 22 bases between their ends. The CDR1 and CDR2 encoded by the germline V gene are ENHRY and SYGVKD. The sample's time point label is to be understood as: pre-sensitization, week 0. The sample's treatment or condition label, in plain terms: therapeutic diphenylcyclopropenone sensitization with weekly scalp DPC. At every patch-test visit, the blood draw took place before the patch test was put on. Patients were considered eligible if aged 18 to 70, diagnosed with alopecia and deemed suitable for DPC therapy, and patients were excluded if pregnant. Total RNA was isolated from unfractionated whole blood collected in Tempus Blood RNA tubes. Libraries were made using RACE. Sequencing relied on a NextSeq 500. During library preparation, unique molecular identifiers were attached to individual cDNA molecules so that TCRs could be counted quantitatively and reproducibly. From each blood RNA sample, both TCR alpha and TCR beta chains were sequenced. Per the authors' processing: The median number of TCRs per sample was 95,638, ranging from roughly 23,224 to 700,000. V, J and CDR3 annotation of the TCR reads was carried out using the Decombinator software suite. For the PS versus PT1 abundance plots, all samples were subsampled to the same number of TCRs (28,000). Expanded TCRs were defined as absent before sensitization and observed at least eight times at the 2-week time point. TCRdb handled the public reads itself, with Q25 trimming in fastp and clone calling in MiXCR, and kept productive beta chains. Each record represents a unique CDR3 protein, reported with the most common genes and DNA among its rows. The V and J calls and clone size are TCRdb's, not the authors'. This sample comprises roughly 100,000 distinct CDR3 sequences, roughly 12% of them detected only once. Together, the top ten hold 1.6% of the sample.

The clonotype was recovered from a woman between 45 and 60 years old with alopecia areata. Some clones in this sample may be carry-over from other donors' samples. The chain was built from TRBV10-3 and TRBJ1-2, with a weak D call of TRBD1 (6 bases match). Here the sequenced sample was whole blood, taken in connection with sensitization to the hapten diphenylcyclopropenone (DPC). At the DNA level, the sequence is TGTGCCATCAGTGAGAGAGGGGGAACAGGGAAGTCGGCTAACTATGGCTACACCTTC. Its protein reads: CAISERGGTGKSANYGYTF.